The clone carrying this T cell receptor (beta chain) was seen a single time. V gave up 3 bases and J gave up 7 bases, with 16 bases separating them. Germline V gene sequence: CDR1 LNHNV, CDR2 YYDKDF (reference sequence). The CDR3 totals 15 residues. This specimen belongs to a study of blood T cell repertoires in COVID-19. Study-wide background: Material from acute and convalescent COVID-19 was sourced from the United States, Italy and Spain.

Assay: immunoSEQ multiplex PCR; the TCRdb copy retains only in-frame clones and omits some. The sample has 350,000 to 400,000 clones, 80% to 90% seen once; the top ten hold roughly 0.99%. Participants spanned ages about 18 to 90 years and resided in 24 US areas. This TCR derives from a man between 18 and 35 years old who had recovered from COVID-19. Source material: PBMCs or T cells enriched from blood (not recorded which). This chain links TRBV15 with TRBJ2-1; D uncertain. This CDR3 is CATSRSSFFWNEQFF. The CDR3 bases are TGTGCCACCAGCAGGTCGAGCTTCTTTTGGAATGAGCAGTTCTTC.